This TCR beta chain was observed in a study of OX40 agonist ivuxolimab in advanced cancers. The table lists this clone with a few counts. Germline is not matched at one junction end, which may reflect a read error. Using immunoSEQ multiplex PCR, the repertoire was profiled, and TCRdb retains in-frame clones only, with some absent. The data contain some 60,000 clones, 80% to 90% of them singletons. Germline CDR1 SSHAT, CDR2 FNYEAQ (reference sequence). The CDR3 totals 13 residues. This TCR came from an adult with an advanced solid tumor such as melanoma, head and neck, liver or kidney cancer. The chain has TRBV7-7 and TRBJ2-1, with 7 bases identical to TRBD2. The sequencing here drew on CD4+ or CD8+ T cells sorted from blood, taken in a trial of the OX40 agonist ivuxolimab. The CDR3, as DNA: TGTGCTAGCAGCCACCGACGGGAGGATGAGCAGTTCTTC. It encodes CASSHRREDEQFF.